Listed here are 10 T cell receptor beta chains from one sample, sequenced in a study of shared clonotypes between healthy human individuals. Generated by immunoSEQ multiplex PCR, the TCRdb table keeps only in-frame clones and is missing some. The repertoire holds 980,000 or so clones, approximately 76% seen once, with approximately 1.5% in the top ten. What was sequenced was memory CD4+ T cells sorted from blood. Described subset: CD45RA-negative fraction. These receptors originate from a man aged 18 to 29 in good health.

Comment on this clone: This may come from a read error, since a much larger clone is one base off. Other nucleotide sequences from this sample produce the same CDR3. The gene calls are TRBV6-6 and TRBJ2-7; D gene uncertain. The CDR3 is 12 residues long. Trimming shortened V by 0 bases and J by 1 base, and 1 base separated the two germline ends. Germline V CDR1 and CDR2: MNHNY, SVGAGI (reference sequence). The CDR3 sequence: CASSYSSYEQYF. The CDR3 region has the DNA TGTGCCAGCAGTTACTCTTCCTACGAGCAGTACTTC.

The chain uses TRBV5-6 and TRBJ2-7; the D is unclear. Germline loops: CDR1 SGHDT, CDR2 YYEEEE. The CDR3 has 15 residues. V shed 3 bases and J shed 5 bases, with 18 bases lying between them. The CDR3 sequence: CASSWRHGRAHEQYF. The DNA of the CDR3 is TGTGCCAGCAGCTGGAGACATGGTCGGGCCCACGAGCAGTACTTC.

The chain joins TRBV21-1 to TRBJ2-7; the table's D gene call, TRBD2, was not cross checked with the DNA. TRBV21-1 is designated a pseudogene. This CDR3 contains 15 residues. In nucleotides, the CDR3 is TGTGCCAGCAGCGGGACTAGCGGGGCCCCCTACGAGCAGTACTTC. This codes for CASSGTSGAPYEQYF.

This sequence joins TRBV15 and TRBJ1-4; D is possibly TRBD1 (5 bases). Germline CDR1 LNHNV, CDR2 YYDKDF (reference sequence). The CDR3 is 15 residues long. The ends were cut back, 0 bases at V and 7 bases at J, with 12 bases in the middle. The CDR3 here is CATSRDGAGFEKLFF. CDR3 nucleotide sequence: TGTGCCACCAGCAGAGATGGGGCAGGGTTTGAAAAACTGTTTTTT. Full variable domain (missing parts from reference TRBV15 and TRBJ1-4): DAMVIQNPRYQVTQFGKPVTLSCSQTLNHNVMYWYQQKSSQAPKLLFHYYDKDFNNEADTPDNFQSRRPNTSFCFLDIRSPGLGDTAMYLCATSRDGAGFEKLFFGSGTQLSVL.

The V and J genes are TRBV7-2 and TRBJ1-2, with 9 positions matching TRBD1. The CDR3 is 14 residues long. Per the germline V gene, CDR1 is SGHTA and CDR2 is FQGNSA. V lost 0 bases to trimming and J lost 5 bases; unmatched junction nucleotides: 1. In nucleotides, the CDR3 is TGTGCCAGCAGCTTAGCGGGACAGGGATATGGCTACACCTTC. Its protein product is CASSLAGQGYGYTF.

A word on this clone: Other DNA sequences in the sample encode the same CDR3. The gene calls are TRBV5-1 and TRBJ2-5; TRBD1 or TRBD2 may be the D gene (5 bases each). This CDR3 has 15 residues. V was cut by 0 bases and J by 5 bases, with 14 bases left in between. From germline, CDR1 is SGHRS and CDR2 YFSETQ. CDR3 amino acids: CASSLAGGSGETQYF. The CDR3 bases are TGCGCCAGCAGCTTGGCTGGGGGATCAGGGGAGACCCAGTACTTC.

This rearrangement joins TRBV11-2 to TRBJ2-3, with 10 bases aligning to TRBD2. Germline CDR1 SGHAT, CDR2 FQNNGV. This CDR3 has 16 amino acids. The V segment lost 4 bases and the J segment 1 base; nucleotides outside the gene matches: 5. CDR3 sequence reads: CASSSKAGGGTDTQYF. In DNA, the CDR3 is TGTGCCAGCAGCTCAAAAGCGGGAGGGGGCACAGATACGCAGTATTTT. The whole variable domain, remainder taken from reference TRBV11-2 and TRBJ2-3, is EAGVAQSPRYKIIEKRQSVAFWCNPISGHATLYWYQQILGQGPKLLIQFQNNGVVDDSQLPKDRFSAERLKGVDSTLKIQPAKLEDSAVYLCASSSKAGGGTDTQYFGPGTRLTVL.

This chain uses TRBV19 with TRBJ2-7; TRBD1 agrees at 8 bases. Germline CDR1 is LNHDA and CDR2 is SQIVND (reference sequence). The V segment lost 4 bases and the J segment 4 bases; nucleotides outside the gene matches: 12. There are 16 residues in the CDR3. CDR3 amino acids: CASSTLGTGSGYEQYF. The CDR3 DNA reads TGTGCCAGTAGTACGCTAGGGACAGGCTCCGGGTACGAGCAGTACTTC.

Points on this clone: Other DNA sequences within the sample encode an identical CDR3. The J gene is TRBJ1-1, the V gene TRBV7-9; D possibly corresponds to TRBD1 (6 bases). Germline assignment: CDR1 SEHNR and CDR2 FQNEAQ (reference sequence). This CDR3 region has 14 residues. The germline V and J ends were trimmed by 4 bases and 1 base, with 10 bases remaining between them. CDR3 sequence: CASSSDRPNTEAFF. The CDR3 DNA sequence: TGTGCCAGCAGCTCAGACAGGCCGAACACTGAAGCTTTCTTT.

The chain uses TRBV7-2 and TRBJ2-5; 10 positions match TRBD1. V lost 6 bases and J lost 4; bases outside the gene matches: 2. Germline loops: CDR1 SGHTA, CDR2 FQGNSA. There are 13 residues in the CDR3. In nucleotides, the CDR3 is TGTGCCAGCAGATGGACAGGGGGAGAGACCCAGTACTTC. Its translation is CASRWTGGETQYF.